The 12 T cell receptor beta chains in this list originate from one sample, sequenced in a study of control samples from healthy donors and cancer patients. The method was immunoSEQ multiplex PCR; TCRdb's version includes in-frame clones alone and lacks a portion of them. The sample yields about 110,000 clones, around nine tenths seen once. Sequencing used blood. All receptors come from a human donor in good health. The donor label of this sample is uncertain.

The gene calls are TRBV3-1 (or the pseudogene TRBV3-2) and TRBJ1-2; D is unresolved. The CDR3 is 13 amino acids. From germline, CDR1 is LGHDT and CDR2 YNNKEL (reference sequence). V was trimmed by 1 base and J by 4 bases, leaving 7 bases between them. CDR3 residues: CASSQGQVYGYTF. CDR3 DNA sequence: TGTGCCAGCAGCCAAGGGCAGGTCTATGGCTACACCTTC.

The CDR3 reads CASSQAGFGNTIYF. DNA for the CDR3: TGTGCCAGCTCTCAGGCCGGGTTTGGAAACACCATATATTTT. This rearrangement joins TRBV18 to TRBJ1-3; the D is unclear. V was shortened by 6 bases and J by 3 bases, with 12 bases between the two germline ends. This CDR3 region has 14 residues. The germline gives CDR1 KGHSH, CDR2 LQKENI.

V usage is TRBV11-2 and J usage is TRBJ2-6; D unresolved. Germline values: CDR1 SGHAT, CDR2 FQNNGV. CDR3 length: 18 residues. Trimming pared 5 bases from V and 0 bases from J, leaving 17 bases between. The CDR3 is CASSLRVGLASGANVLTF. The CDR3 bases are TGTGCCAGCAGCCTACGGGTAGGATTAGCCTCTGGGGCCAACGTCCTGACTTTC.

This sequence joins TRBV10-1 and TRBJ1-2; the D gene is possibly TRBD1 (5 bases). Trimming left V 2 bases short and J 1 base short, with 11 bases between. This CDR3 contains 15 residues. CDR1 and CDR2 from the germline V gene are WNHNN and SYGVQD (reference sequence). CDR3 loop: CASSEPGDLNYGYTF. In DNA form, the CDR3 reads TGCGCCAGCAGTGAGCCTGGGGACCTTAACTATGGCTACACCTTC.

V is TRBV30 and J is TRBJ1-6; TRBD1 aligns across 7 bases. This CDR3 region has 14 residues. V shed 4 bases and J 6 bases; nucleotides not matched to a gene: 6. Germline V gives CDR1 GTSNPN, CDR2 SVGIG (reference sequence). CDR3 nucleotide sequence: TGTGCCTGGACGCGAGGGGACAGTAATTCACCCCTCCACTTT. It translates to CAWTRGDSNSPLHF.

This chain connects TRBV10-3 to TRBJ1-4; D possibly corresponds to TRBD1 (5 bases). V gave up 0 bases and J gave up 2 bases, with 13 bases separating them. CDR1 ENHRY and CDR2 SYGVKD come from the germline V gene. CDR3 length: 17 residues. In DNA, the CDR3 is TGTGCCATCAGTGAGTCCCAGGGATCTCACACTAATGAAAAACTGTTTTTT. Translation gives CAISESQGSHTNEKLFF.

The chain carries TRBV15 and TRBJ1-1; D gene ambiguous. Germline V gives CDR1 LNHNV, CDR2 YYDKDF (reference sequence). With 5 bases removed from V and 4 bases from J, the gap between germline ends came to 8 bases. The CDR3 is 12 amino acids. The CDR3 loop is CATSGLSTEAFF. CDR3 nucleotides: TGTGCCACCAGCGGGCTTAGCACTGAAGCTTTCTTT.

This sequence joins TRBV7-2 and TRBJ2-2; 7 bases match TRBD2. J gave up 3 bases and V 1 base, and 2 bases lay outside the gene matches. Looked up from germline, CDR1 is SGHTA and CDR2 is FQGNSA. The CDR3 has 15 amino acids. CDR3 in DNA: TGTGCCAGCAGCTTAGAAGGGAGGGACACCGGGGAGCTGTTTTTT. It translates to CASSLEGRDTGELFF.

The chain couples TRBV27 to TRBJ2-1, with a weak D call TRBD1 (5 bases). The CDR3 is 15 residues long. V lost 4 bases and J 0 bases, leaving 10 bases between the germline ends. CDR1 and CDR2 (germline): MNHEY, SMNVEV (reference sequence). CDR3 bases: TGTGCCAGCAGTTCCGACAGTAGCTCCTACAATGAGCAGTTCTTC. Amino acids: CASSSDSSSYNEQFF.

This clone was recorded once. This chain uses TRBV4-2 with TRBJ2-1; D tentatively reads TRBD1 or TRBD2 (5 bases each). Germline V gene data show CDR1 as LGHNA and CDR2 as YNFKEQ. V was pared by 3 bases and J by 2 bases, with 11 bases between. The CDR3 is 15 amino acids. The CDR3: CASSQPGTAYNEQFF. In DNA, the CDR3 is TGTGCCAGCAGCCAGCCCGGGACCGCCTACAATGAGCAGTTCTTC.

V and J are TRBV18 and TRBJ2-2, with D perhaps TRBD1 or TRBD2 (6 bases each). V was pared by 4 bases and J by 4 bases, with 19 bases between. Germline assignment: CDR1 KGHSH and CDR2 LQKENI. The CDR3 sequence is 17 residues long. The CDR3 here is CASSLTTGTLGTGELFF. The CDR3 nucleotides read TGTGCCAGCTCACTCACAACAGGGACTCTTGGCACCGGGGAGCTGTTTTTT. Using reference TRBV18 and TRBJ2-2 for the parts outside the CDR3, the full variable domain is NAGVMQNPRHLVRRRGQEARLRCSPMKGHSHVYWYRQLPEEGLKFMVYLQKENIIDESGMPKERFSAEFPKEGPSILRIQQVVRGDSAAYFCASSLTTGTLGTGELFFGEGSRLTVL.

CDR3 coding DNA: TGCAGCTCGAGACGAGACGACACTGAAGCTTTCTTT. Translation gives CSSRRDDTEAFF. The genes are TRBV29-1 and TRBJ1-1; D gene unclear. The germline V gene has CDR1 SQVTM and CDR2 ANQGSEA. The V gene lost 8 bases and the J gene lost 3 bases, with 13 bases spanning the gap. This CDR3 contains 12 residues.